This T cell receptor (beta chain) was recovered during a study of shared clonotypes between healthy human individuals. The assay was immunoSEQ multiplex PCR, and TCRdb's table has in-frame clones only and misses some. The repertoire consists of roughly 2 million clones, with approximately 95% occurring once and the leading ten covering around 1.1%. The naive CD8 subset, CD45RO-negative cells positively selected for CCR7, excluded terminally differentiated effector memory CD45RA+ cells. The sequence came from a man between 18 and 29 years old in good health. The specimen sequenced was naive CD8+ T cells sorted from blood.

For the CDR3, the DNA is TGCAGCGTTTATTTACTGGCGGGAGTGGAGACCCAGTACTTC. The encoded protein is CSVYLLAGVETQYF. The rearrangement links TRBV29-1 to TRBJ2-5; TRBD2 matches 7 bases. This CDR3 spans 14 amino acids. J lost 5 bases, V lost 5 bases, and 11 bases had no gene match. Germline V gives CDR1 SQVTM, CDR2 ANQGSEA.